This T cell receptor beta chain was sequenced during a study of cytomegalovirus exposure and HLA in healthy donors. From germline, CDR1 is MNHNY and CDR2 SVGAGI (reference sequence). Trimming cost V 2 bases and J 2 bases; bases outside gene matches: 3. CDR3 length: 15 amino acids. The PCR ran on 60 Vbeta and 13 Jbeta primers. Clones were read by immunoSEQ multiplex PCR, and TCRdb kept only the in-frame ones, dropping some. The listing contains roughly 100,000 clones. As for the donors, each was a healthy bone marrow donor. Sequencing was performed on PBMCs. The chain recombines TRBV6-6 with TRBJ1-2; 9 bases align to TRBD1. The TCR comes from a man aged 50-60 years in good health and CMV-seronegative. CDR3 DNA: TGTGCCAGCAGTTACACCGGGACAGGGAACTATGGCTACACCTTC. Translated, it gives CASSYTGTGNYGYTF.